Reported below is one T cell receptor (beta chain). The J segment lost 6 bases and the V segment lost 5 bases, leaving 4 bases of the junction unmatched. The CDR3 spans 13 residues. Germline-derived CDR1 and CDR2 are LNHDA and SQIVND (reference sequence). The data are from a study of blood T cell repertoires in COVID-19. Study-level background: PBMCs, B-cell-depleted T cells, or T cells provided the cDNA or gDNA that made up the material.

As originally analysed: Amplification from reference gene primers served as the basis for estimated nucleated cell counts. TCRdb's table, derived via immunoSEQ multiplex PCR, lists solely in-frame clones and lacks some. V, J and clone size derive from that table, while D and trimming were established from the DNA sequence. In the table there are approximately 240,000 clones, just over 90% of which are singletons. The sample was PBMCs or T cells enriched from blood (not recorded which). The chain joins TRBV19 to TRBJ1-1; the match to TRBD1 covers 9 bases. The TCR was taken from a woman between 18 and 29 years old who had recovered from COVID-19. CDR3 sequence (DNA): TGTGCCAGTAGTGTACAGGGGGCACCTGAAGCTTTCTTT. This sequence encodes CASSVQGAPEAFF.